Sequencing of this T cell receptor beta chain was carried out in a study of blood T cell repertoires in COVID-19. Whole-study context: The United States, Italy and Spain were the sources of the acute and convalescent COVID-19 samples. T cells, B-cell-depleted T cells, or PBMCs supplied cDNA or gDNA.

Germline lookup yields CDR1 SGHAT and CDR2 FQNNGV. V lost 4 bases to trimming and J lost 5 bases; unmatched junction nucleotides: 15. This CDR3 comprises 19 residues. How the authors handled the data: The assay estimated nucleated cells by amplifying reference gene primers. TCRdb's copy holds only in-frame clones and misses some; the assay was immunoSEQ multiplex PCR. Clone size and V and J calls were adopted from that table, with D and trimming inferred from the DNA. There are around 200,000 clones in the sample; about 86% occur only once, and 2.5% to 3.5% lies in the top ten. Sequenced input: peripheral blood. This sequence originates from a man between 50 and 59 years old with active or convalescent COVID-19. The chain is built from TRBV11-2 and TRBJ2-1; 12 bases are shared with TRBD2. CDR3 coding DNA: TGTGCCAGCAGCTGGGTCAGGGGGCTAGCGGGAGGGCCTAACAATGAGCAGTTCTTC. Residues: CASSWVRGLAGGPNNEQFF.